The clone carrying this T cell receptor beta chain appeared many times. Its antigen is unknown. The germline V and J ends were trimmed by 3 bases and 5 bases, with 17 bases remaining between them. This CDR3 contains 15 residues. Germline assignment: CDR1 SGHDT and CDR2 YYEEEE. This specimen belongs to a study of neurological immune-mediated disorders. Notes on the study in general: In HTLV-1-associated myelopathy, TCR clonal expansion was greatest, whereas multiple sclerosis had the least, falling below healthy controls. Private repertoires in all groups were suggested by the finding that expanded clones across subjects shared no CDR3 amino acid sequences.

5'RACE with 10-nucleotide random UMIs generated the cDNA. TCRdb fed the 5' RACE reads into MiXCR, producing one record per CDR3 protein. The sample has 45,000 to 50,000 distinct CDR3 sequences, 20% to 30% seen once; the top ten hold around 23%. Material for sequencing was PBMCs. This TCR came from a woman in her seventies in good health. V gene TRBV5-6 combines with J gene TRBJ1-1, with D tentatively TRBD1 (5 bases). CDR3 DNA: TGTGCCAGCAGCTCGTTAACAGGCCGGGGGACTGAAGCTTTCTTT. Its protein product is CASSSLTGRGTEAFF.